These T cell receptor beta chains were read from a single sample in a study of cytomegalovirus exposure and HLA in healthy donors. TCRdb keeps only in-frame clones here, not all; method: immunoSEQ multiplex PCR. The sample carries about 160,000 clones, roughly 78% recorded once. The sequencing sample was made of PBMCs. Receptors were obtained from a man aged 50 to 60 in good health and CMV-seropositive. Both conserved end residues are part of each CDR3. Each record gives: D gene, clone size, J gene, V gene, CDR3 protein, CDR3 DNA. The D gene is left open where the match is weak. The size field is filled for only some rows; it gives once, few, many or a size class.

>-|-|TRBJ2-7|TRBV10-3
CAISETTGDYEQYF
TGTGCCATCAGTGAGACTACAGGAGACTACGAGCAGTACTTC
>-|-|TRBJ1-1|TRBV27
CANTRYPRGNTEAFF
TGTGCCAACACGAGGTACCCCCGCGGGAACACTGAAGCTTTCTTT
>TRBD1|-|TRBJ1-3|TRBV5-1
CASSFTGEVGNTIYF
TGCGCCAGCAGCTTCACAGGGGAAGTTGGAAACACCATATATTTT
>TRBD1|-|TRBJ1-1|TRBV2
CASTGQEGTEAFF
TGTGCCAGCACTGGACAGGAGGGCACTGAAGCTTTCTTT
>TRBD1|-|TRBJ2-5|TRBV10-1
CASSSSPGQGYQETQYF
TGCGCCAGCAGTTCCTCACCGGGACAGGGGTACCAAGAGACCCAGTACTTC
>-|-|TRBJ1-4|TRBV5-1
CASSLGQGYEKLFF
TGCGCCAGCAGCTTGGGGCAGGGGTATGAAAAACTGTTTTTT
>TRBD1|-|TRBJ2-7|TRBV5-5
CASSLVGTGYSYEQYF
TGTGCCAGCAGCTTGGTGGGGACAGGCTACTCCTACGAGCAGTACTTC
>-|-|TRBJ1-1|TRBV9
CASSVGTGGAFF
TGTGCCAGCAGCGTAGGAACGGGAGGAGCTTTCTTT
>-|few|TRBJ2-1|TRBV6-5
CASSYRRGPYNEQFF
TGTGCCAGCAGTTACAGGCGGGGCCCCTACAATGAGCAGTTCTTC
>-|-|TRBJ2-7|TRBV5-1
CASRGRQEPAYGQYF
TGCGCCAGCAGGGGGAGGCAGGAGCCTGCCTACGGGCAGTACTTC
>TRBD1|-|TRBJ1-3|TRBV7-2
CASSRRGGTGLDTIYF
TGTGCCAGCAGCCGACGGGGGGGGACAGGGTTAGACACCATATATTTT